The entry that follows covers one TCR beta chain sequence. Using immunoSEQ multiplex PCR, the repertoire was profiled, and TCRdb retains in-frame clones only, with some absent. The table includes 200,000 to 250,000 clones, 75% to 90% detected once. This entry comes from a study of blood T cell repertoires in COVID-19. Unmatched junction bases numbered 9, after V lost 7 bases and J lost 0 bases. This CDR3 has 16 residues. Germline-derived CDR1 and CDR2 are MNHEY and SMNVEV (reference sequence). The chain joins TRBV27 to TRBJ1-3; 7 nucleotides align to TRBD1. The source is a man aged 25 to 40 with COVID-19, enrolled during active disease. The sample consisted of peripheral blood. Written as DNA, the CDR3 is TGTGCCAGCACATCGACAGGGTACAGCTCTGGAAACACCATATATTTT. Its translation: CASTSTGYSSGNTIYF.